This TCR beta chain was recorded in a study of cytomegalovirus exposure and HLA in healthy donors. Amplification used 60 Vbeta primers and 13 Jbeta primers. Sequencing used immunoSEQ multiplex PCR; TCRdb keeps in-frame clones, though not all of them. The sample includes 120,000 or so clones, approximately 78% of them seen just once. Germline V lookup: CDR1 MNHEY, CDR2 SMNVEV (reference sequence). V lost 2 bases and J 10 bases, leaving 17 bases between the germline ends. The CDR3 length is 14 residues. The sample taken for sequencing was PBMCs. The V and J genes are TRBV27 and TRBJ1-1; perhaps TRBD1 as D (6 bases). The origin of this receptor is a woman aged 40-49 years in good health and CMV-seronegative. The CDR3 coding sequence is TGTGCCAGCAGTTTAGCGGGGGCGTTGAGTGGAGCTTTCTTT. It encodes CASSLAGALSGAFF.